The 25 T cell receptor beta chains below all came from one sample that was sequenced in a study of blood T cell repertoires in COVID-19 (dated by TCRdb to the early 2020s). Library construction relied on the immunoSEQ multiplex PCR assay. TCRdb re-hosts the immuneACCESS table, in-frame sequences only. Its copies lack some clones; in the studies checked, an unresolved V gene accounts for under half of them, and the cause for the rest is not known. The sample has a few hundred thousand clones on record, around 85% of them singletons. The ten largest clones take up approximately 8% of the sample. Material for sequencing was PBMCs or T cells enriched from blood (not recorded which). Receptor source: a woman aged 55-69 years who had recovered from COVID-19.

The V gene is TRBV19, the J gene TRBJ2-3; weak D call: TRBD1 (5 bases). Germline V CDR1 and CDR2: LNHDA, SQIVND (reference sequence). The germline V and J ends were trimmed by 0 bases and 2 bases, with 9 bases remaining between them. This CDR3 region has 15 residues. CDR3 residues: CASSIDQGLTDTQYF. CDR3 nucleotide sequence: TGTGCCAGTAGTATAGATCAGGGCCTCACAGATACGCAGTATTTT.

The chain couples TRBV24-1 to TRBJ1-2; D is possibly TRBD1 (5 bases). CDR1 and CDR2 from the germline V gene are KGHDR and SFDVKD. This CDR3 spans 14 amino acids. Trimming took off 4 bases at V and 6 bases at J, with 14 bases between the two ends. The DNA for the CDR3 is TGTGCCACCAGTGACTCCATTGGACATAATGGCTACACCTTC. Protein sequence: CATSDSIGHNGYTF.

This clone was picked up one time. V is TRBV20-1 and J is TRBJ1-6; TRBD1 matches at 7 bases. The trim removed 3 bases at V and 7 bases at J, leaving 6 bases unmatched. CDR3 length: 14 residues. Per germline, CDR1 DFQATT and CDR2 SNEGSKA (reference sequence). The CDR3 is CSASLQGTNSPLHF. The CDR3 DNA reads TGCAGTGCTAGTTTACAGGGGACAAATTCACCCCTCCACTTT.

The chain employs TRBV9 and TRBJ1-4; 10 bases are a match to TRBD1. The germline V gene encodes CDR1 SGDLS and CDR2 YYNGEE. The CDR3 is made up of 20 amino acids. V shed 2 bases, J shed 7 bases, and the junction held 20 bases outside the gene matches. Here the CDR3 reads CASSVAPMGWGQGSTEKLFF. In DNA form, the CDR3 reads TGTGCCAGCAGCGTCGCACCCATGGGTTGGGGACAGGGGAGCACTGAAAAACTGTTTTTT.

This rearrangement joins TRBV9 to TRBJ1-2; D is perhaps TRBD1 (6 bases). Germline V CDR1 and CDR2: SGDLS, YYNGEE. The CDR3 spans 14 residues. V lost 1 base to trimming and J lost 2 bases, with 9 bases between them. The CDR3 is CASSVHGQNYGYTF. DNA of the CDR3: TGTGCCAGCAGCGTACACGGACAGAACTATGGCTACACCTTC.

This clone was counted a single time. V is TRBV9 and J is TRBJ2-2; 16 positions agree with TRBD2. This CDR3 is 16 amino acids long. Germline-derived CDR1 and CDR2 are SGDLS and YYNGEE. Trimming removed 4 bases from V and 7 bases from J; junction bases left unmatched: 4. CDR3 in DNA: TGTGCCAGCAGCAAGGGACTAGCGGGGGGGCTCGGGGAGCTGTTTTTT. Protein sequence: CASSKGLAGGLGELFF.

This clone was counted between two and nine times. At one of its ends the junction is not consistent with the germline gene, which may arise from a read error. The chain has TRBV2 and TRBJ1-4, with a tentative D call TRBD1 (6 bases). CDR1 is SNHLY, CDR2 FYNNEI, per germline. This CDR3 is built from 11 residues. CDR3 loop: CASSEALGATF. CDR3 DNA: TGTGCCAGCAGTGAAGCGCTGGGGGCTACTTTT.

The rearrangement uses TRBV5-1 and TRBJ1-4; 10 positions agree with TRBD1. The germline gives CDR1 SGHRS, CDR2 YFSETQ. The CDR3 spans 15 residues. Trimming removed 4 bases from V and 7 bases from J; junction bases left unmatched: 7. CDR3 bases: TGCGCCAGCAGCCCTAACCGGGACAGGGGTGAAAAACTGTTTTTT. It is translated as CASSPNRDRGEKLFF.

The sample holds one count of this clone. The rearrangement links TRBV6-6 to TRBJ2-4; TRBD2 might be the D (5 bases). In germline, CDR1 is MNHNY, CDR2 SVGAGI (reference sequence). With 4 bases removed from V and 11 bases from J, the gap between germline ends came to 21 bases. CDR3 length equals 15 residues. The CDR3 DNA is TGTGCCAGCAGTTCCGGGATTCTTGAGGGAAGATTTCAGTACTTC. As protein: CASSSGILEGRFQYF.

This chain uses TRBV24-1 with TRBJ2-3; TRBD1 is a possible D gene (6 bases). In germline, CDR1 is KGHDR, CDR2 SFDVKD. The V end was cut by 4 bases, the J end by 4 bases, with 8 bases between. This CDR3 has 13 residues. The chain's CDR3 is CATSDPGADTQYF. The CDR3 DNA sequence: TGTGCCACCAGTGACCCAGGGGCAGATACGCAGTATTTT.

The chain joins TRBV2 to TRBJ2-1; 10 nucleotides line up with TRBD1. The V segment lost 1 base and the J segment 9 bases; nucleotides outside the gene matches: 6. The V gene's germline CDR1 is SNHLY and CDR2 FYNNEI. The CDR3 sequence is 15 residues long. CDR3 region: CASSEGDRGGSEQFF. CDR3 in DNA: TGTGCCAGCAGTGAAGGGGACAGGGGCGGTAGTGAGCAGTTCTTC.

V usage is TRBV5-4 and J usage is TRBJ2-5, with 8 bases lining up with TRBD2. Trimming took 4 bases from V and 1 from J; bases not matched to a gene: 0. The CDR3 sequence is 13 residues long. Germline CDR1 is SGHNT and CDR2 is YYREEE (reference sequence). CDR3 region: CASSAGGQETQYF. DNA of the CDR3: TGTGCCAGCAGCGCGGGGGGCCAAGAGACCCAGTACTTC.

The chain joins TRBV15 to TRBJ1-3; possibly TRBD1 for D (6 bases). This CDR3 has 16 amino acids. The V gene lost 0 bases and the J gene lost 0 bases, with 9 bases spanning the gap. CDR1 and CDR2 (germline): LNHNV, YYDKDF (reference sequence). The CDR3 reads CATSRDQGGSGNTIYF. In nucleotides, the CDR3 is TGTGCCACCAGCAGAGATCAAGGGGGCTCTGGAAACACCATATATTTT. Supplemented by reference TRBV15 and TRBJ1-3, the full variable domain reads DAMVIQNPRYQVTQFGKPVTLSCSQTLNHNVMYWYQQKSSQAPKLLFHYYDKDFNNEADTPDNFQSRRPNTSFCFLDIRSPGLGDTAMYLCATSRDQGGSGNTIYFGEGSWLTVV.

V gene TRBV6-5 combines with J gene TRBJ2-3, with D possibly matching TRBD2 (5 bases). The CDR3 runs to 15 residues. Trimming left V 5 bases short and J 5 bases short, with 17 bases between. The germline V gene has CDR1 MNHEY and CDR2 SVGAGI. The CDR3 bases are TGTGCCAGCAGTAATTCACGGCGGGTCCTAGATACGCAGTATTTT. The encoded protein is CASSNSRRVLDTQYF.

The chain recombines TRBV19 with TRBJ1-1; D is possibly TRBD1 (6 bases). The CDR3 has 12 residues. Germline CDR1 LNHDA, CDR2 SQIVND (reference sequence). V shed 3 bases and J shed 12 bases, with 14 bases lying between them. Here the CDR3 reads CASSILGHRTFF. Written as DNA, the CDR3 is TGTGCCAGTAGTATTTTGGGACACCGAACTTTCTTT.

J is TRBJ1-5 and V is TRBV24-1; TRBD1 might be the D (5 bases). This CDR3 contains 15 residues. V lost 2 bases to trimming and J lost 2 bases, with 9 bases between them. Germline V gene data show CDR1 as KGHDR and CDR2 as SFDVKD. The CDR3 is CATSDSVQGNQPQHF. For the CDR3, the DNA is TGTGCCACCAGTGATTCTGTACAGGGCAATCAGCCCCAGCATTTT.

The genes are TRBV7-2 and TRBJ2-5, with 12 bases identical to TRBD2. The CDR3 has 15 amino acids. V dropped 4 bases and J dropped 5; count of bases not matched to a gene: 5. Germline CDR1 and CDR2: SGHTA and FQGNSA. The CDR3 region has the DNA TGTGCCAGCAGCTCTGGACTAGCGGGGAGGGAGACCCAGTACTTC. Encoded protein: CASSSGLAGRETQYF.

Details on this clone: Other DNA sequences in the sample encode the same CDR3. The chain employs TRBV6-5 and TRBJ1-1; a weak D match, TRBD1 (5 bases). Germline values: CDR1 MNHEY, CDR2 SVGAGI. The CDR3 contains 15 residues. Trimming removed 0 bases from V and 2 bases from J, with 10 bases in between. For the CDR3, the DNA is TGTGCCAGCAGTTACTCCCTCACAGGAAACACTGAAGCTTTCTTT. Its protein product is CASSYSLTGNTEAFF.

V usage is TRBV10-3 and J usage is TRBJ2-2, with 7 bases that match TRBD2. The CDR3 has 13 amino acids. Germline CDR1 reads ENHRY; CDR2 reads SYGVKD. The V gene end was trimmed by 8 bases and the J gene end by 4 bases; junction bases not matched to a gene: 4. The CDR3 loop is CAIAGVLTGELFF. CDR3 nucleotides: TGTGCCATCGCGGGGGTTCTCACCGGGGAGCTGTTTTTT.

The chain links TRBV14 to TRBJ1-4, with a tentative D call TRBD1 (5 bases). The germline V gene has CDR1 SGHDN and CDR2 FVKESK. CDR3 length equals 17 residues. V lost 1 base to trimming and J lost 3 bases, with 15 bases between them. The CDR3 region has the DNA TGTGCCAGCAGCCAAGGGGGCAGTCCCAGGTCTAATGAAAAACTGTTTTTT. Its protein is CASSQGGSPRSNEKLFF.

CDR3 nucleotides: TGTGCCAGTAGTTTCTTCTATGGCTACACCTTC. Protein: CASSFFYGYTF. V and J are TRBV19 and TRBJ1-2; D is uncertain. Trimming shortened V by 5 bases and J by 4 bases, and 5 bases separated the two germline ends. The CDR3 spans 11 residues. CDR1 LNHDA and CDR2 SQIVND come from the germline V gene (reference sequence).

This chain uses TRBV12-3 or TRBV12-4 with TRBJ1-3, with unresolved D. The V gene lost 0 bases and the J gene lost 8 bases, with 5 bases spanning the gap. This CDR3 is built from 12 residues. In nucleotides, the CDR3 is TGTGCCAGCAGTTTAGCGACTTACACCATATATTTT. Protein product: CASSLATYTIYF.

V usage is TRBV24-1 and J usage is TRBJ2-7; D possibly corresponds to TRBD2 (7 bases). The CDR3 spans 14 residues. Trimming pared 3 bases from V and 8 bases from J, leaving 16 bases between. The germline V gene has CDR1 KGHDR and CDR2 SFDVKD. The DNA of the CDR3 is TGTGCCACCAGTGATGGGGGGGAACAGGGAAAGCAGTACTTC. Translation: CATSDGGEQGKQYF.

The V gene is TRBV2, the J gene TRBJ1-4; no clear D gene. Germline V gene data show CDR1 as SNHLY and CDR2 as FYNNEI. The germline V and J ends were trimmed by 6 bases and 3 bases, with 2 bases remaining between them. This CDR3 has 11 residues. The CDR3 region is CASSANEKLFF. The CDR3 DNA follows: TGTGCCAGCAGCGCTAATGAAAAACTGTTTTTT.

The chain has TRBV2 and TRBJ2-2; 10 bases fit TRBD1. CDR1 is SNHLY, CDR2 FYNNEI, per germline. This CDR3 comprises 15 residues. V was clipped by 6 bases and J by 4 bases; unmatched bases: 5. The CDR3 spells CASRGDRGPTGELFF. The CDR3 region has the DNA TGTGCCAGCAGAGGGGACAGGGGCCCCACCGGGGAGCTGTTTTTT. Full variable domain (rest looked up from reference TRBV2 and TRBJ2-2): EPEVTQTPSHQVTQMGQEVILRCVPISNHLYFYWYRQILGQKVEFLVSFYNNEISEKSEIFDDQFSVERPDGSNFTLKIRSTKLEDSAMYFCASRGDRGPTGELFFGEGSRLTVL.